The clone carrying this T cell receptor (beta chain) was counted many times. This beta chain is a stray sequence in a library constructed for alpha chains; its clone size is not meaningful. Via MiXCR, TCRdb re-called the 5' RACE reads, giving one row per CDR3 protein. The table lists around 13,000 distinct CDR3 sequences, 5.2% of them singletons. This record comes from a study of spatial heterogeneity in lung cancer. Time point reported: sample taken at primary tumor resection. Whole RNA, which was extracted from tumor, nontumor lung tissue or frozen PBMC, was sequenced without any cell sorting. The donor population consisted of roughly 70 patients with untreated, early-stage non-small cell lung cancer. CDR1 is SNHLY and CDR2 is FYNNEI in the germline V gene. The CDR3 is 20 residues long. The V end was cut by 6 bases, the J end by 0 bases, with 24 bases between.

The TCR was taken from a human donor with early-stage non-small cell lung cancer. The genes are TRBV2 and TRBJ2-6; no clear D gene. The starting material was lung tumor tissue, obtained at surgery. In DNA form, the CDR3 reads TGTGCCAGCAGCATCTACCGCCTTGTGGCCTCGAGCTCTGGGGCCAACGTCCTGACTTTC. Translation: CASSIYRLVASSSGANVLTF.